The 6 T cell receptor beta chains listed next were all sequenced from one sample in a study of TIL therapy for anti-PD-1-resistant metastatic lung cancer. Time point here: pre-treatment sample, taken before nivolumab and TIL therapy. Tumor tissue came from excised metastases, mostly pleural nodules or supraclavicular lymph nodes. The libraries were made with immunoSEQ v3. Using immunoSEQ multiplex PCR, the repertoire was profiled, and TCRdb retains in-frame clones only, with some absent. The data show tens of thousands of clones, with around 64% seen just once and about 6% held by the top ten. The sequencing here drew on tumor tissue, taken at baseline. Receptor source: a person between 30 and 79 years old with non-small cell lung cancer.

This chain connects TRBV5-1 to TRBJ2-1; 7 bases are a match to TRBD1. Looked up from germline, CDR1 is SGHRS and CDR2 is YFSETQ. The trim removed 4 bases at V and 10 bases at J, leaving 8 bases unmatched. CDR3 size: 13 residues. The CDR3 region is CASSPTGPGEQFF. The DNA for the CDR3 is TGCGCCAGCAGCCCGACAGGGCCCGGCGAGCAGTTCTTC.

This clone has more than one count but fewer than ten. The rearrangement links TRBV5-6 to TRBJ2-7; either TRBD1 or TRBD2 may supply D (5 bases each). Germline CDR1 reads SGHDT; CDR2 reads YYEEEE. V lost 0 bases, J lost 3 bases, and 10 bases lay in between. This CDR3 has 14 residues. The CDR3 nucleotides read TGTGCCAGCAGCTTGGGGGGGATTAACTACGAGCAGTACTTC. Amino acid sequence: CASSLGGINYEQYF. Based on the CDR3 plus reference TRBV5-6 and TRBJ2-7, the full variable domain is DAGVTQSPTHLIKTRGQQVTLRCSPKSGHDTVSWYQQALGQGPQFIFQYYEEEERQRGNFPDRFSGHQFPNYSSELNVNALLLGDSALYLCASSLGGINYEQYFGPGTRLTVT.

This chain's CDR3 is CAYIPGLRGYTF. CDR3 DNA sequence: TGTGCCTACATACCGGGGCTTAGAGGCTACACCTTC. The J gene is TRBJ1-2, the V gene TRBV30; weak D call: TRBD1 (5 bases). Looked up from germline, CDR1 is GTSNPN and CDR2 is SVGIG (reference sequence). Trimming left V 7 bases short and J 8 bases short, with 17 bases between. This CDR3 region has 12 residues.

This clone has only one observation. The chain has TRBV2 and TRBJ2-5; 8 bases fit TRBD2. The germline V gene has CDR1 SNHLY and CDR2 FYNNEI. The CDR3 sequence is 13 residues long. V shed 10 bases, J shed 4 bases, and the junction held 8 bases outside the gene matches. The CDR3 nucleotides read TGTGCCACCAGCACGGCGGGGGGAGAGACCCAGTACTTC. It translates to CATSTAGGETQYF.

The CDR3 nucleotides are TGCAGCGTTCGCGAGACGGTCTTTCAGCCCCAGCATTTT. Its protein product is CSVRETVFQPQHF. The gene calls are TRBV29-1 and TRBJ1-5; D is uncertain. Trimming took off 5 bases at V and 6 bases at J, with 14 bases between the two ends. The CDR3 is 13 amino acids. From germline, CDR1 is SQVTM and CDR2 ANQGSEA. Full variable domain (rest looked up from reference TRBV29-1 and TRBJ1-5): SAVISQKPSRDICQRGTSLTIQCQVDSQVTMMFWYRQQPGQSLTLIATANQGSEATYESGFVIDKFPISRPNLTFSTLTVSNMSPEDSSIYLCSVRETVFQPQHFGDGTRLSIL.

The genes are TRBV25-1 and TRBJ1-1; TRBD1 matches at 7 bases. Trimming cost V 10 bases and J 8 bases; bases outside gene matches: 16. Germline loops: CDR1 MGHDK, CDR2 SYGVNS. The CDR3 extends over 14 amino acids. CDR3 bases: TGTGCCACCCCACCGGGGACAGTCGGTGCGGAAGCTTTCTTT. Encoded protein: CATPPGTVGAEAFF. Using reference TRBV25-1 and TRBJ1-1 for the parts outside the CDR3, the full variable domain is EADIYQTPRYLVIGTGKKITLECSQTMGHDKMYWYQQDPGMELHLIHYSYGVNSTEKGDLSSESTVSRIRTEHFPLTLESARPSHTSQYLCATPPGTVGAEAFFGQGTRLTVV.